This T cell receptor beta chain was sequenced during a study of blood T cell repertoires in COVID-19. Libraries were prepared by immunoSEQ multiplex PCR; TCRdb keeps only in-frame clonotypes and omits some of them. The sample holds about 130,000 clones, 81% seen once. Germline V gene data show CDR1 as MNHEY and CDR2 as SVGEGT. The V gene end was trimmed by 4 bases and the J gene end by 8 bases; junction bases not matched to a gene: 4. The CDR3 consists of 14 residues. The TCR sequence derives from a man aged 25-45 years with COVID-19, enrolled during active disease. The sample comprised peripheral blood. The rearrangement uses TRBV6-2 or TRBV6-3 and TRBJ1-6, with TRBD1 matching 8 bases. The CDR3 DNA is TGTGCCAGCAGTTCACAGGGGGTAGATTCACCCCTCCACTTT. Its protein is CASSSQGVDSPLHF.